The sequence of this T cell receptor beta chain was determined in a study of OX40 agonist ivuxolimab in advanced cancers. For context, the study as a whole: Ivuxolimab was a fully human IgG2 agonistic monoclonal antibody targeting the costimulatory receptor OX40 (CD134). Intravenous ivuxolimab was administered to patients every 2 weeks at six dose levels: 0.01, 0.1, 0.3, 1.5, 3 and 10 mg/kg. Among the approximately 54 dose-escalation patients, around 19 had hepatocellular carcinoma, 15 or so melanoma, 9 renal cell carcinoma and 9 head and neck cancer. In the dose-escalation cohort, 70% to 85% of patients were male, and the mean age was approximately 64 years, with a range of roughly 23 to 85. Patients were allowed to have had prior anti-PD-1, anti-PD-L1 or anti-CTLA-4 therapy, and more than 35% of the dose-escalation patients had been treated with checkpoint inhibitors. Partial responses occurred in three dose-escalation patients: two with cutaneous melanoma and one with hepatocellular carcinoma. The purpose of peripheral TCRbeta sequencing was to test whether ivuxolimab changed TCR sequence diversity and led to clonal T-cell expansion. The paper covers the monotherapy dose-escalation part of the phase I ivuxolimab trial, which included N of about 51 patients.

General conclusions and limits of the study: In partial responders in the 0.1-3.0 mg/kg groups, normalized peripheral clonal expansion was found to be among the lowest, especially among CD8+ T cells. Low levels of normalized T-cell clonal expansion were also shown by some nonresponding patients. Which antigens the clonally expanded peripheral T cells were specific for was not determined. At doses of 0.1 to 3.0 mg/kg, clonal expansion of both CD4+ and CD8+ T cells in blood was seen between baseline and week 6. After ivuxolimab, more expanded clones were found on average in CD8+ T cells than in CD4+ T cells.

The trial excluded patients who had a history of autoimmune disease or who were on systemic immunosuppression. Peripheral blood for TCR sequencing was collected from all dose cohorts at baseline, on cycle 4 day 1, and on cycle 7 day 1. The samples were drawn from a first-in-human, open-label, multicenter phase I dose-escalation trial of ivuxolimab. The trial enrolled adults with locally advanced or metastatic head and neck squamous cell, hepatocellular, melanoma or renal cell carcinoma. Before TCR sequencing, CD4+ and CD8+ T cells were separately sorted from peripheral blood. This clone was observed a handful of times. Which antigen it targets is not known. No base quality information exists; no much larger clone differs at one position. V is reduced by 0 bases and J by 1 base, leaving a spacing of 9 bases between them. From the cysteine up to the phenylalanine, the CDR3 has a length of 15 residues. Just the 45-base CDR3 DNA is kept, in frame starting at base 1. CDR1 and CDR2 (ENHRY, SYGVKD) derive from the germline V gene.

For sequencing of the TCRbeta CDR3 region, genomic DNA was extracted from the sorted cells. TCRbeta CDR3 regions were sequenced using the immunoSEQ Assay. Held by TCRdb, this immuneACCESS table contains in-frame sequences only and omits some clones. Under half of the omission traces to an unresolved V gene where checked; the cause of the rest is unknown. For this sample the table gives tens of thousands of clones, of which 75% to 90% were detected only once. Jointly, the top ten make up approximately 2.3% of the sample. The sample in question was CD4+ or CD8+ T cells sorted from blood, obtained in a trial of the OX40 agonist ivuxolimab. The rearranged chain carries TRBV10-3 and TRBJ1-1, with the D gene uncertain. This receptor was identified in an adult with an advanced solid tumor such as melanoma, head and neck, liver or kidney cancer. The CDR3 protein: CAISESGQRNTEAFF. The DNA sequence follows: TGTGCCATCAGTGAGTCGGGTCAGAGGAACACTGAAGCTTTCTTT.